This TCR beta chain comes out of a study of stem cell transplantation in POMP-related autoinflammatory disease. Across the whole study: The study hypothesized thymoproteasome defects skew the TRB repertoire via impaired CD8+ selection. Before transplant: CD4+ naive skewing, low CD8+ proportions, reduced cytokine secretion.

Points on this clone: Its specificity is not known.

The repertoire was sequenced with immunoSEQ multiplex PCR; TCRdb's copy has only in-frame clones and lacks some. The table has around 10,000 clones, roughly 86% seen once. Study results and caveats: PRAID patients trended toward lower TRB diversity and higher clonality in all analyzed T-cell subsets. Patients with PRAID showed a restricted number of unique TRB V-J gene pairings.

PRAID featured immunodeficiency plus autoinflammation. This receptor was taken from a human donor with POMP-related autoinflammation and immune dysregulation (PRAID). The source material was CD8+ T cells from PBMCs, sampled before stem cell transplantation.

The CDR3 loop reads CASAGTSGPTDTQYF. Written as DNA, the CDR3 is TGTGCCAGTGCCGGAACTAGCGGACCCACAGATACGCAGTATTTT. The chain combines TRBV19 with TRBJ2-3; 8 bases map to TRBD2. V was pared by 8 bases and J by 2 bases, with 9 bases of the junction left unmatched. The CDR3 covers 15 residues. CDR1 and CDR2 from the germline V gene are LNHDA and SQIVND (reference sequence).